The entry that follows covers one TCR beta chain sequence. This clonotype was seen repeatedly, ten times or more. Its antigen is not yet known. No qualities accompany the bases; no much larger clone lies one base away. The CDR3, cysteine through phenylalanine, is 14 amino acids long. Only CDR3 DNA is held: 42 bases, read in frame from base 1. V drops 5 bases and J drops 9 bases, leaving 17 bases in between. The sample comes from a study of T cells in Graves' hyperthyroidism and ophthalmopathy (dated by TCRdb to between 2019 and 2020). Background on the whole study: Peripheral blood samples were taken at the time of initial diagnosis, prior to any treatment. A discovery cohort of roughly 100 patients, 43 with Graves' ophthalmopathy and approximately 55 with stable Graves' hyperthyroidism, was used to find distinguishing TCR V-J signatures. Prospective prediction of ophthalmopathy was tested in an independent validation cohort consisting of 18 to 20 hyperthyroidism patients and approximately 16 patients who later progressed to ophthalmopathy. For training and testing, the 80 to 100 patients in the discovery cohort were randomly divided in a 7:3 ratio. In about six Graves' hyperthyroidism patients, the study also compared T-cell repertoires from thyroid tissue with T-cell repertoires from blood. Once sampling was done, hyperthyroidism patients were given methimazole at a starting dose of 30 mg daily, whereas ophthalmopathy patients were given high-dose intravenous methylprednisolone. According to the paper, TCR Vbeta CDR3 sequencing was carried out on roughly 130 peripheral blood samples, which came from under 50 ophthalmopathy, some 73 hyperthyroidism and some 17 progressor patients.

Stable Graves' hyperthyroidism was defined as the absence of progression to ophthalmopathy over 18 months of follow-up. Hyperthyroidism patients were newly diagnosed, with disease duration under 2 months, and aged 18 to 65 years. Any patient with an uncontrolled infection, another autoimmune disease, pregnancy or lactation was excluded. Clinical symptoms, serum thyroxine and TRAb, thyroid ultrasound, and orbital computed tomography formed the basis for the diagnoses. Ficoll-Paque density gradient centrifugation was used to isolate PBMCs from under 11 ml of fresh peripheral blood. Trizol reagent was used to extract total RNA, and RNA quality was then checked on an Agilent 2100 Bioanalyzer. What the research found in general, with its limitations: Most expanded thyroid clonotypes (frequency above 0.001) were also detected in blood, suggesting blood repertoires may reflect thyroid immune responses. In cross-validation, a model built on a 13 V-J signature told ophthalmopathy apart from stable hyperthyroidism with over 85% sensitivity and 81% to 82% specificity, and in testing the same model reached 80%/75%. No statistical method was used to fix the sample size in advance, and group allocation was not hidden from the investigators. During validation, the model predicted progression to ophthalmopathy a median of roughly 7.1 months ahead of onset, with almost 71% sensitivity and roughly 72% specificity.

TCR beta CDR3 regions were amplified from RNA transcripts. The first round of RT-PCR for the TCR CDR3 was performed with the HTBI primer set and the Qiagen OneStep RT-PCR kit. Libraries were constructed in a second round of multiplex PCR, after which size selection and purification were carried out. Libraries were sequenced paired-end with 100 bp reads on an Illumina HiSeq2000. Under the source paper's analysis protocol: SOAPnuke was used to process the raw data, with reads discarded if the reads contained adapters or uncalled bases, had a mean Phred below 15, or lacked an exact constant-primer or identifier match. COPE v1.2.5 was used to merge high-quality paired reads, and clonotypes were defined as unique nucleotide sequences. Clonotypes were aligned to IMGT TRBV, TRBD and TRBJ reference segments using MiTCR v1.1. The analysis was restricted to V-J combinations with a frequency above 0.0001, which together covered just over 98% of the repertoires. A TCS score was defined as the ratio of F50 (clonal expansion) to E x V (chaos), with BLOSUM62-based TCRdist applied between CDR3 peptides within each V-J. Welch's t-statistics and random forest reduced 500 to 550 V-J features to some 14, which were used in a naive Bayes classifier (R e1071). TCRdb trimmed public reads at Q25 via fastp, called clones via MiXCR and kept in-frame beta chains. Every entry covers one CDR3 protein and lists the most common genes and DNA from its rows. For this entry, the V and J calls and clone size follow TCRdb and not the study's own pipeline. The sample table contains around 450,000 distinct CDR3 sequences; only one count was recorded for 15% to 18% of them. 11% to 15% of the sample is in the top ten clones.

The specimen was blood. The TCR comes from a woman between 18 and 29 years old with Graves' hyperthyroidism. The sequence joins TRBV12-3 or TRBV12-4 to TRBJ2-1, with no confident D gene call. The DNA sequence is given as TGTGCCAGCAGTCCCGAAGGGCGGCGAAGTGAGCAGTTCTTC. Its product reads: CASSPEGRRSEQFF.